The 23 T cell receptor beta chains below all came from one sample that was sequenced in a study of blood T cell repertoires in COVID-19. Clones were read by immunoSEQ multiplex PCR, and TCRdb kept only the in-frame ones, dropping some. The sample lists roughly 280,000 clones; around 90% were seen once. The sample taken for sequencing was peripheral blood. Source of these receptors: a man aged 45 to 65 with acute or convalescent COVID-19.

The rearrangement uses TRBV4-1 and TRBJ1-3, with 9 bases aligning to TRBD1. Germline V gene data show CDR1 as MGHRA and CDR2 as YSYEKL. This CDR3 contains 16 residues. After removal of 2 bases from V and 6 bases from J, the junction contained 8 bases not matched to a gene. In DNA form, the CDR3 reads TGCGCCAGCAGCCAACCTGCTCGGGACAGGGCAAACACCATATATTTT. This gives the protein CASSQPARDRANTIYF.

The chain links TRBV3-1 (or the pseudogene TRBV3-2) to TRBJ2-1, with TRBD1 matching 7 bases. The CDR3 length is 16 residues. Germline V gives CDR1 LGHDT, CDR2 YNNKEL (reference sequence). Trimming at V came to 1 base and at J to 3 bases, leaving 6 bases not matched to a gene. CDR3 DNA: TGTGCCAGCAGCCAAGCTTTGGGACAGAGCTACAATGAGCAGTTCTTC. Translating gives CASSQALGQSYNEQFF.

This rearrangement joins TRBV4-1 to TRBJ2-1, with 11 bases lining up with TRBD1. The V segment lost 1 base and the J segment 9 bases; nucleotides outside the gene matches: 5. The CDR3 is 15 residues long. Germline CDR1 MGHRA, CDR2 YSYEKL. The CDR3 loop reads CASSQAGQGAGEQFF. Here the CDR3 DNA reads TGCGCCAGCAGCCAAGCCGGACAGGGGGCAGGTGAGCAGTTCTTC.

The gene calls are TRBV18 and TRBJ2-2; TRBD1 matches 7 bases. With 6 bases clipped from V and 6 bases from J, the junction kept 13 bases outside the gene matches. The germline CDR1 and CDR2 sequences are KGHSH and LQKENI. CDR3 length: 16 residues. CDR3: CASSARLEGAAGELFF. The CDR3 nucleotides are TGTGCCAGCTCGGCGAGACTTGAGGGGGCAGCCGGGGAGCTGTTTTTT.

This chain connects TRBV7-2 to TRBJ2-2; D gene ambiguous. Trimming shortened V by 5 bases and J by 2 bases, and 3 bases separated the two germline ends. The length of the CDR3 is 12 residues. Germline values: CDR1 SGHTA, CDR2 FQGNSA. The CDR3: CASSLNTGELFF. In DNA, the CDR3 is TGTGCCAGCAGCCTAAACACCGGGGAGCTGTTTTTT. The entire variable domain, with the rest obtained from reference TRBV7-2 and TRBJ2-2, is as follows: GAGVSQSPSNKVTEKGKDVELRCDPISGHTALYWYRQSLGQGLEFLIYFQGNSAPDKSGLPSDRFSAERTGGSVSTLTIQRTQQEDSAVYLCASSLNTGELFFGEGSRLTVL.

The CDR3 loop reads CASSGLAGVVYEQYF. In DNA, the CDR3 is TGTGCCAGCAGTGGACTAGCGGGGGTTGTCTACGAGCAGTACTTC. J is TRBJ2-7 and V is TRBV6-6; 13 bases fit TRBD2. Per germline, CDR1 MNHNY and CDR2 SVGAGI (reference sequence). V lost 5 bases and J lost 3; bases outside the gene matches: 4. The CDR3 is 15 amino acids.

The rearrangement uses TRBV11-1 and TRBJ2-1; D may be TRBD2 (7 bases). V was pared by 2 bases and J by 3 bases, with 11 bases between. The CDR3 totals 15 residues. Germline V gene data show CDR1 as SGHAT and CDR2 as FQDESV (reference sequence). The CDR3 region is CASSLTGGHYNEQFF. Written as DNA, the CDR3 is TGTGCCAGCAGCTTAACGGGGGGCCACTACAATGAGCAGTTCTTC. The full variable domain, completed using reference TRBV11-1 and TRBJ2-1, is EAEVAQSPRYKITEKSQAVAFWCDPISGHATLYWYRQILGQGPELLVQFQDESVVDDSQLPKDRFSAERLKGVDSTLKIQPAELGDSAMYLCASSLTGGHYNEQFFGPGTRLTVL.

DNA of the CDR3: TGTGCCAGCAGTTTAATTCCGAATGAAAAACTGTTTTTT. Translating it yields CASSLIPNEKLFF. V usage is TRBV27 and J usage is TRBJ1-4, with unresolved D. The CDR3 covers 13 residues. V lost 2 bases and J lost 5, with 6 bases in between. The germline V gene encodes CDR1 MNHEY and CDR2 SMNVEV (reference sequence).

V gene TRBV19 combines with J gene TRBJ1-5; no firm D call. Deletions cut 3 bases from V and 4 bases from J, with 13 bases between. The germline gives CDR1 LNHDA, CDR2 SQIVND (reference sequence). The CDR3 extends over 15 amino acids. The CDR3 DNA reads TGTGCCAGTAGTATTTACGGGGAATCGAATCAGCCCCAGCATTTT. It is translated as CASSIYGESNQPQHF.

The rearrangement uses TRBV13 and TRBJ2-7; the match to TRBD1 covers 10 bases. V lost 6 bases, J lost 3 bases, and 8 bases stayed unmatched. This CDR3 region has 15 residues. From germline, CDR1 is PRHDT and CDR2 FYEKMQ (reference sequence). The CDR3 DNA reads TGTGCCAGCAGTACCGGGACAGGGGCAGGCTACGAGCAGTACTTC. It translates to CASSTGTGAGYEQYF.

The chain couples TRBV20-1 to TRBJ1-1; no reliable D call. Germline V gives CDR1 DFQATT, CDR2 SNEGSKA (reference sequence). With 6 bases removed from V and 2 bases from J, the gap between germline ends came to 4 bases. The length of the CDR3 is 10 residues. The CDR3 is CSAYNTEAFF. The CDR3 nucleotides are TGCAGTGCCTATAACACTGAAGCTTTCTTT.

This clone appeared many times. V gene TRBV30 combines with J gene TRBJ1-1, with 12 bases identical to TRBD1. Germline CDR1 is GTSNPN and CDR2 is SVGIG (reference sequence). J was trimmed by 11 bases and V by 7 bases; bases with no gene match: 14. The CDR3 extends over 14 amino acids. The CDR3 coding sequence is TGTGCCTCCGGGACAGGGGGCGCAGGGCTTGCTGCTTTCTTT. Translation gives CASGTGGAGLAAFF.

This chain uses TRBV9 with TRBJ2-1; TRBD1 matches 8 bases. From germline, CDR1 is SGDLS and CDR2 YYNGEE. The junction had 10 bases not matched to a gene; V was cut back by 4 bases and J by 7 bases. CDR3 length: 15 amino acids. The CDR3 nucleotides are TGTGCCAGCAGCCTTAGACAGGGGTGGGGGAATGAGCAGTTCTTC. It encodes CASSLRQGWGNEQFF.

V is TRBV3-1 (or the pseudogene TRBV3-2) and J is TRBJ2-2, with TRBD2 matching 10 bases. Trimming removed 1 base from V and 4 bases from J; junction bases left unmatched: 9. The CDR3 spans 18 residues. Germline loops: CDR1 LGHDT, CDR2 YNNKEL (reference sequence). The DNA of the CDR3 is TGTGCCAGCAGCCAAGTACCTAGCGGGGGCCCCGCCACCGGGGAGCTGTTTTTT. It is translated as CASSQVPSGGPATGELFF.

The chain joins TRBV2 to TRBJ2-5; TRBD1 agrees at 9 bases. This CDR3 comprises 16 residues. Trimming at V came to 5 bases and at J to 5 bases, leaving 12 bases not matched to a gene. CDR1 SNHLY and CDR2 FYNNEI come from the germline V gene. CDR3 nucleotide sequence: TGTGCCAGCAGTCTTCTTGGACAGGGGTCGGGGGAGACCCAGTACTTC. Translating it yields CASSLLGQGSGETQYF.

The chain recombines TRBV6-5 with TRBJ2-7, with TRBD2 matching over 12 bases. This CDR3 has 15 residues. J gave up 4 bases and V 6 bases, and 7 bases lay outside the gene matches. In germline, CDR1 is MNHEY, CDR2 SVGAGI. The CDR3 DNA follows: TGTGCCAGCAGACTAGCGGGGGGTGAAGGGTACGAGCAGTACTTC. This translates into CASRLAGGEGYEQYF.

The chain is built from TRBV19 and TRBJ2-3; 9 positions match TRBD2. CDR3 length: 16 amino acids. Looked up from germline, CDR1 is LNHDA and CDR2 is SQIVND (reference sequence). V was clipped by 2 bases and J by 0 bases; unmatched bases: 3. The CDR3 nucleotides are TGTGCCAGTAGTATACAGCGGGGGGCGAGCACAGATACGCAGTATTTT. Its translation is CASSIQRGASTDTQYF.

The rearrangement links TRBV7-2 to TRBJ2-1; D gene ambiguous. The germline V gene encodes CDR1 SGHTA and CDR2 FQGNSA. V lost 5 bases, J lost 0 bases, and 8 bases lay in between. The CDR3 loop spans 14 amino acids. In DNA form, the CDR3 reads TGTGCCAGCAGCCAACAGAGCTCCTACAATGAGCAGTTCTTC. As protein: CASSQQSSYNEQFF.

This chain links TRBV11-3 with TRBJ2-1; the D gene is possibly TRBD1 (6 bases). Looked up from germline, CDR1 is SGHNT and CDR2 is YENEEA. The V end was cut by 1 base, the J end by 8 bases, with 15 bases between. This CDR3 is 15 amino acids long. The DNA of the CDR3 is TGTGCCAGCAGCTTAGGGGTCGGGACACAACATGAGCAGTTCTTC. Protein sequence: CASSLGVGTQHEQFF.

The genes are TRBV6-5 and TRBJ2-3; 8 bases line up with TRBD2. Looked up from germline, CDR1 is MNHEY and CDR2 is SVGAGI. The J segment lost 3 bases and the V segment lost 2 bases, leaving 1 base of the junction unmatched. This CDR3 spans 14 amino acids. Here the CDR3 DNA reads TGTGCCAGCAGTTACGGCGGGGGGACAGATACGCAGTATTTT. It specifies CASSYGGGTDTQYF.

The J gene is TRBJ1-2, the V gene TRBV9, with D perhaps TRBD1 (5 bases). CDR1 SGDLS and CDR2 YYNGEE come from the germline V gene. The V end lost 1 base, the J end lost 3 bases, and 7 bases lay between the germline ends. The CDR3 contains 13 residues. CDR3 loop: CASSVQGYYGYTF. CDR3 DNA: TGTGCCAGCAGCGTACAGGGCTACTATGGCTACACCTTC.

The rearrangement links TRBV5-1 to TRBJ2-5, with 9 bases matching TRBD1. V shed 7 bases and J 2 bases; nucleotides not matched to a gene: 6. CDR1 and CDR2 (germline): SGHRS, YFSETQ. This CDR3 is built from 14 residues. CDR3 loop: CASPPGQGQETQYF. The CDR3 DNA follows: TGCGCCAGCCCACCGGGACAGGGACAAGAGACCCAGTACTTC.

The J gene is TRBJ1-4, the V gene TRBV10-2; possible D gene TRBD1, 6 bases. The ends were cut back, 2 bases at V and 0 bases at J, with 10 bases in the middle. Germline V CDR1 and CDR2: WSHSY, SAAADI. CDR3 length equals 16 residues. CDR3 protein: CASSERGGPTNEKLFF. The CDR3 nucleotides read TGCGCCAGCAGTGAGAGGGGGGGCCCAACTAATGAAAAACTGTTTTTT.